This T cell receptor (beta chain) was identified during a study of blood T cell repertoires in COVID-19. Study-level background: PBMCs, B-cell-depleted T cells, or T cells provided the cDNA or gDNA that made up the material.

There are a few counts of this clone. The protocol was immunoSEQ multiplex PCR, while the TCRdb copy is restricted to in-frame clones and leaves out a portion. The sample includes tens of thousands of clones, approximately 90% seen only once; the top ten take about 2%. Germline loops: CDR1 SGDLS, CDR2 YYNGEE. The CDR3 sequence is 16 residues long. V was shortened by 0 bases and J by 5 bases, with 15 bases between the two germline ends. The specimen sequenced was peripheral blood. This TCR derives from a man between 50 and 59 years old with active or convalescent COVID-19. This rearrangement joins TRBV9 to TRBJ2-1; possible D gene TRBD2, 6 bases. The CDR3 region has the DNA TGTGCCAGCAGCGTAGTTACGGGGACTGCCAACAATGAGCAGTTCTTC. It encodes CASSVVTGTANNEQFF. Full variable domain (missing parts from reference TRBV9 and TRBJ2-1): DSGVTQTPKHLITATGQRVTLRCSPRSGDLSVYWYQQSLDQGLQFLIQYYNGEERAKGNILERFSAQQFPDLHSELNLSSLELGDSALYFCASSVVTGTANNEQFFGPGTRLTVL.